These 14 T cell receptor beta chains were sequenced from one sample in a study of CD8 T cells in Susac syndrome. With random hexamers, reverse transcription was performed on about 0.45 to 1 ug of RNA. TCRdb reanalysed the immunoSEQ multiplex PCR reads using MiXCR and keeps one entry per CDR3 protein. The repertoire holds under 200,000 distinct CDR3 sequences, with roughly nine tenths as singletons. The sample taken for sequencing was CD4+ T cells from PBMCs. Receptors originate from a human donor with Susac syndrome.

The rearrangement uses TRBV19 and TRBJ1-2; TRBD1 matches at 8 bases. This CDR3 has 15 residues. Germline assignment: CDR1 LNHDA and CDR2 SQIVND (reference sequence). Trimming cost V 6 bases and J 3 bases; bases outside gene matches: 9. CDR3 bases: TGTGCCAGTAGGACTATACAGGGGGGCCACTATGGCTACACCTTC. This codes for CASRTIQGGHYGYTF.

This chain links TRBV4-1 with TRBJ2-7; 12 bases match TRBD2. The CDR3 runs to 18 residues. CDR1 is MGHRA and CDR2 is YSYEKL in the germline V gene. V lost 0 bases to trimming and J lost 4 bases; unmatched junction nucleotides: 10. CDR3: CASSQDPTSGGSIYEQYF. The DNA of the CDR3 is TGCGCCAGCAGCCAAGATCCCACTAGCGGGGGGTCCATATACGAGCAGTACTTC.

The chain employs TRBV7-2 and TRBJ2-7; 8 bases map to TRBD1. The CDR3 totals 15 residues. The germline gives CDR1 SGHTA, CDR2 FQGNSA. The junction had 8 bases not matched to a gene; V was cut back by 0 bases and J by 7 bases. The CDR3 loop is CASSLAPGGIGEQYF. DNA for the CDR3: TGTGCCAGCAGCTTAGCCCCAGGGGGCATCGGTGAGCAGTACTTC.

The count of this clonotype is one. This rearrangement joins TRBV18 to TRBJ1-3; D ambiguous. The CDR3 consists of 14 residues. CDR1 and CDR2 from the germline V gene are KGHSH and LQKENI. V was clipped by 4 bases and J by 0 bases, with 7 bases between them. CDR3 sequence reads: CASSQLDSGNTIYF. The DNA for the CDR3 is TGTGCCAGCTCACAGTTGGACTCTGGAAACACCATATATTTT.

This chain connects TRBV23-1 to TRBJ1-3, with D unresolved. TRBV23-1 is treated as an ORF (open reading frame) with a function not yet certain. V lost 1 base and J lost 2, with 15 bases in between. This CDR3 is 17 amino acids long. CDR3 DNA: TGCGCCAGCAGTCAATGGGTCCCCAGGAGACCTGGAAACACCATATATTTT. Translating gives CASSQWVPRRPGNTIYF.

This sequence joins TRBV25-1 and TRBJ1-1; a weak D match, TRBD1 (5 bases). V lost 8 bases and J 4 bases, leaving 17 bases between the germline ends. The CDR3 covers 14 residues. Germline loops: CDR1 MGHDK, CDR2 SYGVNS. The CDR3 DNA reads TGTGCCAGCTCCCGGAACCTCGGGGGCACTGAAGCTTTCTTT. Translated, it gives CASSRNLGGTEAFF.

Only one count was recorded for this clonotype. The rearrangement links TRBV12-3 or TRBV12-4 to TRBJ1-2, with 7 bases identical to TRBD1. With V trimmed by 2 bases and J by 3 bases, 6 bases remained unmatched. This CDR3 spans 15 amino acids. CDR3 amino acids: CASSLSDRSYYGYTF. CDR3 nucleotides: TGTGCCAGCAGTTTATCGGACAGGTCGTACTATGGCTACACCTTC.

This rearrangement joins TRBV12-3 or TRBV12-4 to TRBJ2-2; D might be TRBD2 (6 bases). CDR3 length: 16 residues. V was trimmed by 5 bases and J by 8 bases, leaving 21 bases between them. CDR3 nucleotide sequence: TGTGCCAGCAGTCCATATGGGGGGAGTATAGATGGGGAGCTGTTTTTT. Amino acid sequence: CASSPYGGSIDGELFF.

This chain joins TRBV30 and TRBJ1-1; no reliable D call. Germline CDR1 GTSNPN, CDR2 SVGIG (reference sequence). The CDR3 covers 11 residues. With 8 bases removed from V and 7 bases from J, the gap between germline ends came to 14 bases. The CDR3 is CAAGTAYEAFF. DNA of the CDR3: TGTGCCGCGGGTACAGCTTATGAAGCTTTCTTT.

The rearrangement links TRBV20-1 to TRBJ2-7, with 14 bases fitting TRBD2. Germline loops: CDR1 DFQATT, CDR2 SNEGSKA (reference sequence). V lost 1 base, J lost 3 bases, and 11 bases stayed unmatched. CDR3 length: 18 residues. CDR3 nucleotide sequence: TGCAGTGCTAGAGCGGGGACTAGCGGGAGCGTATGGATCTACGAGCAGTACTTC. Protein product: CSARAGTSGSVWIYEQYF.

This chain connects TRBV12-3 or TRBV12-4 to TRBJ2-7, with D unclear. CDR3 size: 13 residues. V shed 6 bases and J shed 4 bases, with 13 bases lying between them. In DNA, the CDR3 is TGTGCCAGCAGCGGCCCAGTTGGGTACGAGCAGTACTTC. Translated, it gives CASSGPVGYEQYF.

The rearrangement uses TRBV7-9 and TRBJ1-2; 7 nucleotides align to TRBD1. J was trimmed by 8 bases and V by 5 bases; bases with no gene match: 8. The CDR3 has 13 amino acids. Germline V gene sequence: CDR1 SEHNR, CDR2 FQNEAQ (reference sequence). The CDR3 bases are TGTGCCAGCAGCGCGGAAGGGGGCGGAGGCTACACCTTC. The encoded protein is CASSAEGGGGYTF.

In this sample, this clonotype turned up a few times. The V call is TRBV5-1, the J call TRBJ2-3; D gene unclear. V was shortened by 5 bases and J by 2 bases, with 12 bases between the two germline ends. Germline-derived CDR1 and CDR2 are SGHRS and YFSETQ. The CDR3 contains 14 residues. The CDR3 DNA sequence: TGCGCCAGCAGTGACCGGGCATCCACAGATACGCAGTATTTT. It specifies CASSDRASTDTQYF.

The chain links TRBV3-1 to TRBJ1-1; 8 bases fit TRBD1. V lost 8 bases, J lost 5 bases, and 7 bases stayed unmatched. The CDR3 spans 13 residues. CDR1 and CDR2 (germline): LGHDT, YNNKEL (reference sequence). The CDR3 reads CASARQGRTEAFF. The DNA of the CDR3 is TGTGCCAGCGCGCGACAGGGGAGGACTGAAGCTTTCTTT.